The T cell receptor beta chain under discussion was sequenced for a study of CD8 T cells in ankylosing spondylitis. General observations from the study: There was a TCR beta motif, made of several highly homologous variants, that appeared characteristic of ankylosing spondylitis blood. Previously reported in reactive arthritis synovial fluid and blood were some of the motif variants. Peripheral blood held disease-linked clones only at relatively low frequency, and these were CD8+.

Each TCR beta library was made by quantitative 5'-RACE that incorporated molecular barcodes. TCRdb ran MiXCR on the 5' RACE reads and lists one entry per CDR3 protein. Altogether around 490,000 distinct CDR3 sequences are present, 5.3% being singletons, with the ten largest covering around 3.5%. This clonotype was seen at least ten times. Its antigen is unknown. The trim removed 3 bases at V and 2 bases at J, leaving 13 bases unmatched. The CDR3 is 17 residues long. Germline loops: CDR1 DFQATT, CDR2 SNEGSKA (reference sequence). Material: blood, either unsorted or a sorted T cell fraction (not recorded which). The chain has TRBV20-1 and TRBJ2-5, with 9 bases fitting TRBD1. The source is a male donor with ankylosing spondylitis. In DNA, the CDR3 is TGCAGTGCTAGGTCTATATTCGGGGACAGGGCTCAAGAGACCCAGTACTTC. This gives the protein CSARSIFGDRAQETQYF.